This T cell receptor (beta chain) was identified in a study of cytomegalovirus exposure and HLA in healthy donors. General study findings and limits: One later analysis reportedly identified an Asian-associated ancestry cluster that showed fewer N-insertions than the roughly 670-donor mean. Altogether, some 160 TCR beta chains were recorded as cytomegalovirus-associated.

The V and J ends lost 8 bases and 0 bases respectively, with 8 bases between them. CDR3 length: 13 amino acids. Germline CDR1 reads MNHEY; CDR2 reads SVGAGI. The PCR contained 60 Vbeta and 13 Jbeta primers. Method: immunoSEQ multiplex PCR; TCRdb's copy keeps in-frame clones and lacks some. The sample totals 75,000 to 85,000 clones. On this clone: Its antigen remains unknown.

V gene TRBV6-5 combines with J gene TRBJ2-4; unclear D gene. This TCR was recovered from a man between 50 and 59 years old in good health and CMV-seronegative. The specimen sequenced was PBMCs. The CDR3 DNA sequence: TGTGCCAGCTCGACATTAGCCAAAAACATTCAGTACTTC. Its translation: CASSTLAKNIQYF.